These 31 T cell receptor beta chains share one sample of origin, sequenced in a study of T cell repertoires in cytomegalovirus infection. TCRdb reprocessed the reads via MiXCR and lists one record per CDR3 protein. Of about 570,000 distinct CDR3 sequences listed, over 35% were seen once; the top ten hold 48%. Antigen specificity for these receptors is unknown. Source: cultured PBMCs, taken from culture after CMV antigen stimulation. The source of these receptors is a human donor in good health (CMV status not recorded). Some clones in this sample may be carry-over from other donors' samples.

This clonotype was seen at least ten times. The V and J genes are TRBV7-2 and TRBJ2-2; D gene unclear. Germline-derived CDR1 and CDR2 are SGHTA and FQGNSA. The CDR3 has 13 residues. V was shortened by 6 bases and J by 4 bases, with 9 bases between the two germline ends. The DNA of the CDR3 is TGTGCCAGCAGTGCTCAACTCACCGGGGAGCTGTTTTTT. This sequence encodes CASSAQLTGELFF.

This chain uses TRBV14 with TRBJ2-1; no clear D. V was clipped by 1 base and J by 4 bases, with 8 bases between them. The CDR3 extends over 14 amino acids. From germline, CDR1 is SGHDN and CDR2 FVKESK. The CDR3 DNA is TGTGCCAGCAGCCAAGGCCGACGGTACAATGAGCAGTTCTTC. It translates to CASSQGRRYNEQFF.

The CDR3 region is CASSRRGDSPLHF. DNA for the CDR3: TGTGCCAGCAGCAGGAGGGGGGACTCACCCCTCCACTTT. The chain carries TRBV7-6 and TRBJ1-6, with D maybe TRBD1 (6 bases). Germline values: CDR1 SGHVS, CDR2 FNYEAQ. CDR3 length: 13 amino acids. V lost 5 bases and J lost 10, with 12 bases in between.

The chain links TRBV2 to TRBJ2-5; either TRBD1 or TRBD2 may fit D (5 bases each). This CDR3 region has 12 residues. Germline CDR1 is SNHLY and CDR2 is FYNNEI. Deletions cut 8 bases from V and 5 bases from J, with 12 bases between. DNA for the CDR3: TGTGCCAGCGTCGGGGCTTGGGAGACCCAGTACTTC. Translating it yields CASVGAWETQYF. Complete variable domain (other parts from reference TRBV2 and TRBJ2-5): EPEVTQTPSHQVTQMGQEVILRCVPISNHLYFYWYRQILGQKVEFLVSFYNNEISEKSEIFDDQFSVERPDGSNFTLKIRSTKLEDSAMYFCASVGAWETQYFGPGTRLLVL.

This clonotype was seen a handful of times. The gene calls are TRBV6-2 or TRBV6-3 and TRBJ2-6; 10 bases fit TRBD1. Germline loops: CDR1 MNHEY, CDR2 SVGEGT. Trimming at V came to 2 bases and at J to 1 base, leaving 5 bases not matched to a gene. CDR3 length: 18 residues. The CDR3, as DNA: TGTGCCAGCAGTTACCCTGAGGGACAGGGGTCTGGGGCCAACGTCCTGACTTTC. Translation: CASSYPEGQGSGANVLTF.

The CDR3 sequence is CASSQDGTHEQFF. Here the CDR3 DNA reads TGCGCCAGCAGCCAAGATGGAACGCATGAGCAGTTCTTC. The chain links TRBV4-3 to TRBJ2-1, with D unclear. CDR1 LGHNA and CDR2 YSLEER come from the germline V gene. V lost 0 bases to trimming and J lost 8 bases, with 8 bases between them. The length of the CDR3 is 13 residues.

The V gene is TRBV4-3, the J gene TRBJ2-1; 10 nucleotides line up with TRBD2. From germline, CDR1 is LGHNA and CDR2 YSLEER. Unmatched junction bases numbered 5, after V lost 0 bases and J lost 3 bases. This CDR3 spans 17 amino acids. The CDR3 sequence: CASSQDSPSGSYNEQFF. Written as DNA, the CDR3 is TGCGCCAGCAGCCAAGATTCACCTAGCGGGAGCTACAATGAGCAGTTCTTC.

The chain couples TRBV2 to TRBJ2-1; D call uncertain. Germline CDR1 SNHLY, CDR2 FYNNEI. This CDR3 spans 13 amino acids. V dropped 5 bases and J dropped 4 bases, with 9 bases sitting between them. The CDR3 reads CASSPAVYNEQFF. The DNA for the CDR3 is TGTGCCAGCAGTCCGGCCGTTTACAATGAGCAGTTCTTC.

In this sample, this clonotype turned up a few times. The CDR3 reads CASRNEGRTYEQYF. The CDR3 coding sequence is TGTGCCAGCAGGAACGAAGGGCGCACCTACGAGCAGTACTTC. This chain connects TRBV6-2 or TRBV6-3 to TRBJ2-7; no reliable D call. This CDR3 is built from 14 residues. V gave up 6 bases and J gave up 2 bases, with 14 bases separating them. The germline CDR1 and CDR2 sequences are MNHEY and SVGEGT.

This clonotype was detected ten times or more. The rearrangement uses TRBV7-2 and TRBJ2-5; unclear D gene. The CDR3 consists of 13 residues. Trimming pared 0 bases from V and 0 bases from J, leaving 2 bases between. The germline V gene has CDR1 SGHTA and CDR2 FQGNSA. The CDR3 is CASSLAYQETQYF. The DNA of the CDR3 is TGTGCCAGCAGCTTAGCGTACCAAGAGACCCAGTACTTC.

This clonotype showed up just a few times. The chain has TRBV7-6 and TRBJ1-4; D remains unclear. Germline lookup yields CDR1 SGHVS and CDR2 FNYEAQ. V was trimmed by 5 bases and J by 3 bases, leaving 10 bases between them. CDR3 length: 14 residues. CDR3 in DNA: TGTGCCAGCAGCACGGACGCGTCTAATGAAAAACTGTTTTTT. Translated: CASSTDASNEKLFF.

The J gene is TRBJ1-1, the V gene TRBV19; D is ambiguous. CDR1 is LNHDA and CDR2 is SQIVND in the germline V gene (reference sequence). The length of the CDR3 is 13 residues. V was pared by 5 bases and J by 4 bases, with 11 bases between. CDR3 in DNA: TGTGCCAGTAGTGCCTCGTGGGTCACTGAAGCTTTCTTT. Amino acids: CASSASWVTEAFF.

The gene calls are TRBV12-3 or TRBV12-4 and TRBJ2-1; no reliable D call. The CDR3 length is 13 residues. V was clipped by 5 bases and J by 15 bases, with 20 bases between them. CDR3 DNA sequence: TGTGCCAGCAGTCGCGCCCGGATGCACGGTGGGTTCTTC. This sequence encodes CASSRARMHGGFF.

This clonotype has at least ten counts. J is TRBJ2-3 and V is TRBV7-2, with unresolved D. V was cut by 5 bases and J by 8 bases, with 14 bases left in between. Germline CDR1 SGHTA, CDR2 FQGNSA. CDR3 length: 13 residues. The CDR3 region has the DNA TGTGCCAGCAGCCCGGACCCCCTGAGTACGCAGTATTTT. Its protein is CASSPDPLSTQYF.

The table lists this clonotype with many counts. The chain links TRBV7-2 to TRBJ2-7; the D gene could be TRBD1 or TRBD2 (6 bases each). CDR3 size: 16 residues. The V end was cut by 5 bases, the J end by 1 base, with 18 bases between. Germline assignment: CDR1 SGHTA and CDR2 FQGNSA. Here the CDR3 reads CASSPQGGFSSYEQYF. The CDR3 DNA reads TGTGCCAGCAGCCCACAAGGGGGGTTTTCATCCTACGAGCAGTACTTC.

A few counts support this clonotype. The V and J genes are TRBV14 and TRBJ2-7; 9 nucleotides agree with TRBD1. Germline lookup yields CDR1 SGHDN and CDR2 FVKESK. The V and J ends lost 4 bases and 6 bases, in that order; junction bases with no gene match: 4. This CDR3 has 13 amino acids. CDR3 in amino acids: CASSRTGGGEQYF. In nucleotides, the CDR3 is TGTGCCAGCAGCCGAACAGGGGGCGGCGAGCAGTACTTC.

The V and J genes are TRBV7-6 and TRBJ2-1; 8 bases match TRBD2. The CDR3 consists of 15 residues. Germline V CDR1 and CDR2: SGHVS, FNYEAQ. With 5 bases clipped from V and 7 bases from J, the junction kept 10 bases outside the gene matches. The CDR3 spells CASSPRWRGRNEQFF. CDR3 coding DNA: TGTGCCAGCAGCCCCAGGTGGCGCGGGAGGAATGAGCAGTTCTTC.

The chain has TRBV7-2 and TRBJ2-4; TRBD2 aligns across 8 bases. Germline loops: CDR1 SGHTA, CDR2 FQGNSA. The CDR3 is made up of 18 amino acids. V shed 4 bases and J 2 bases; nucleotides not matched to a gene: 13. In nucleotides, the CDR3 is TGTGCCAGCAGCTCATGGCGACGGGAGGGCCGAACCAAAAACATTCAGTACTTC. Its protein is CASSSWRREGRTKNIQYF.

This clonotype was counted a few times. The genes are TRBV4-3 and TRBJ2-7; possible D gene TRBD2, 6 bases. Germline loops: CDR1 LGHNA, CDR2 YSLEER. The CDR3 has 14 residues. Between the trimmed V and J ends, which lost 3 bases and 9 bases, there was a span of 18 bases. In nucleotides, the CDR3 is TGCGCCAGCAGCCAGGGTGAGGACTACTATGGGCAGTACTTC. Its protein product is CASSQGEDYYGQYF.

The chain employs TRBV12-3 or TRBV12-4 and TRBJ1-6; possibly TRBD1 for D (6 bases). CDR3 length: 14 amino acids. V shed 5 bases and J shed 8 bases, with 13 bases lying between them. The DNA of the CDR3 is TGTGCCAGCAGTCCGGCGGGGGGCGATTCACCCCTCCACTTT. It codes for CASSPAGGDSPLHF.

This clonotype was picked up a small number of times. The chain joins TRBV6-5 to TRBJ2-3; 7 bases fit TRBD1. V shed 6 bases, J shed 3 bases, and the junction held 3 bases outside the gene matches. CDR1 and CDR2 (germline): MNHEY, SVGAGI. This CDR3 has 13 residues. CDR3 in DNA: TGTGCCAGCAGGCGGACAGGTACAGATACGCAGTATTTT. Translation: CASRRTGTDTQYF.

This chain connects TRBV7-2 to TRBJ1-4, with 9 nucleotides matching TRBD1. The CDR3 has 14 residues. The V and J ends lost 5 bases and 4 bases, in that order; junction bases with no gene match: 2. From germline, CDR1 is SGHTA and CDR2 FQGNSA. The DNA for the CDR3 is TGTGCCAGCAGCAAGGGACAGGGTAATGAAAAACTGTTTTTT. This translates into CASSKGQGNEKLFF.

In its sample, this clonotype was seen a few times. The genes are TRBV7-2 and TRBJ2-5; 10 nucleotides agree with TRBD2. This CDR3 contains 13 residues. Looked up from germline, CDR1 is SGHTA and CDR2 is FQGNSA. V dropped 1 base and J dropped 12; count of bases not matched to a gene: 5. The CDR3, as DNA: TGTGCCAGCAGCTTAGGGCTAGCGGGAGTGAAGTACTTC. This sequence encodes CASSLGLAGVKYF.

This clonotype was counted only a few times. The chain couples TRBV12-3 or TRBV12-4 to TRBJ1-5; unclear D gene. There are 13 residues in the CDR3. Trimming removed 5 bases from V and 6 bases from J, with 11 bases in between. The CDR3 protein is CASSTGPGQPQHF. CDR3 nucleotide sequence: TGTGCCAGCAGTACCGGCCCTGGTCAGCCCCAGCATTTT.

The chain recombines TRBV7-2 with TRBJ2-3, with D maybe TRBD1 (6 bases). V was pared by 1 base and J by 9 bases, with 14 bases between. From germline, CDR1 is SGHTA and CDR2 FQGNSA. The length of the CDR3 is 14 residues. CDR3 coding DNA: TGTGCCAGCAGCTTAGAAGGGCTGGGGGCGACGCAGTATTTT. Protein product: CASSLEGLGATQYF.

This clonotype was detected a few times. J is TRBJ2-7 and V is TRBV7-6; D is perhaps TRBD2 (6 bases). Germline CDR1 reads SGHVS; CDR2 reads FNYEAQ. This CDR3 has 14 residues. V was clipped by 3 bases and J by 5 bases, with 14 bases between them. As DNA, the CDR3 is TGTGCCAGCAGCTTGATCGGGAGTACAGACGAGCAGTACTTC. Amino acids: CASSLIGSTDEQYF.

This clonotype was recorded a few times. J is TRBJ1-1 and V is TRBV20-1, with a weak D call TRBD1 (5 bases). Germline loops: CDR1 DFQATT, CDR2 SNEGSKA (reference sequence). The CDR3 totals 12 residues. V was clipped by 0 bases and J by 7 bases, with 9 bases between them. The DNA of the CDR3 is TGCAGTGCTAGAGAACCAACAGGTGAAGCTTTCTTT. It yields the protein CSAREPTGEAFF.

This clonotype was counted many times. This chain joins TRBV7-9 and TRBJ2-3, with D possibly TRBD1 on 5 matching bases. The V gene's germline CDR1 is SEHNR and CDR2 FQNEAQ (reference sequence). This CDR3 contains 15 residues. Trimming left V 1 base short and J 6 bases short, with 14 bases between. The CDR3 sequence is CASSLGYRLPDTQYF. DNA for the CDR3: TGTGCCAGCAGCTTAGGCTACAGGCTTCCCGATACGCAGTATTTT.

This clonotype was picked up a small number of times. DNA of the CDR3: TGTGCCAGCAGCACCACGGGGGGGGCCATTCAGTACTTC. Protein sequence: CASSTTGGAIQYF. This sequence joins TRBV11-2 and TRBJ2-4; 8 bases map to TRBD2. The V gene's germline CDR1 is SGHAT and CDR2 FQNNGV. Trimming at V came to 5 bases and at J to 9 bases, leaving 6 bases not matched to a gene. This CDR3 comprises 13 residues.

This clonotype was observed a few times. The V and J genes are TRBV7-2 and TRBJ2-7; D unresolved. The CDR3 extends over 14 amino acids. Germline V CDR1 and CDR2: SGHTA, FQGNSA. Deletions cut 1 base from V and 1 base from J, with 8 bases between. CDR3 sequence reads: CASSLVPGSYEQYF. The DNA of the CDR3 is TGTGCCAGCAGCTTAGTTCCCGGTTCCTACGAGCAGTACTTC.

This clonotype turned up a few times. The chain uses TRBV7-8 and TRBJ2-2; perhaps TRBD1 as D (7 bases). The CDR3 runs to 18 residues. V dropped 4 bases and J dropped 4 bases, with 22 bases sitting between them. CDR1 is SGHVS and CDR2 is FQNEAQ in the germline V gene. The CDR3 here is CASSYFRGEIIGTGELFF. The DNA for the CDR3 is TGTGCCAGCAGCTATTTCAGGGGGGAGATAATTGGCACCGGGGAGCTGTTTTTT.